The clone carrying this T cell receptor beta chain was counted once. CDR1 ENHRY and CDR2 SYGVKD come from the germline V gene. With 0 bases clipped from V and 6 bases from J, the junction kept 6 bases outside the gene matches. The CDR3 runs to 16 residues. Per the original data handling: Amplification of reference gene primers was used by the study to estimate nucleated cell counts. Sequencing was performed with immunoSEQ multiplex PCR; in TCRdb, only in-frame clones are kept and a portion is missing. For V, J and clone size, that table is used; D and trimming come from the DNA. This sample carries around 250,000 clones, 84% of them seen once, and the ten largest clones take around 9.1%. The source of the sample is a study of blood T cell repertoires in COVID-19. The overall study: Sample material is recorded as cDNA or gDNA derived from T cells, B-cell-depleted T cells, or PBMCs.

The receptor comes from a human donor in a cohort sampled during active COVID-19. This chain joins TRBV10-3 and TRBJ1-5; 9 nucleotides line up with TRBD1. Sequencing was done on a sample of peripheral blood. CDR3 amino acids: CAISESGTGIGQPQHF. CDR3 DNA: TGTGCCATCAGTGAGTCCGGGACAGGGATCGGTCAGCCCCAGCATTTT.